The clone carrying this T cell receptor beta chain came up a few times. The antigen remains unidentified. The data are from a study of cytomegalovirus exposure and HLA in healthy donors. The PCR was carried out with 60 Vbeta primers and 13 Jbeta primers. Only in-frame clones appear in the TCRdb table, and some are missing; sequencing was by immunoSEQ multiplex PCR. The table shows about 190,000 clones, with more than 9.5% occurring only once. Study outcomes and limitations: The productive fraction for most TCR beta V segments was about 87% or about 30% in an earlier analysis. Later analysis identified 15,000 to 20,000 TCR beta sequences associated with HLA alleles, using a false discovery rate threshold of 0.05. Confirmation in vitro established that three CMV-associated chains were specific for CMV antigens. What was likely a sequencing artifact was a cluster of highly shared sequence variants.

Deletions cut 4 bases from V and 1 base from J, with 7 bases between. This CDR3 comprises 14 residues. Germline lookup yields CDR1 ENHRY and CDR2 SYGVKD. The TCR comes from a man aged 50 or older in good health and CMV-seropositive. The sample consisted of PBMCs. The rearrangement uses TRBV10-3 and TRBJ2-2, with no clear D. The CDR3 DNA is TGTGCCATCAGTGGAACAGAGAACACCGGGGAGCTGTTTTTT. Translation gives CAISGTENTGELFF.